This record looks at one T cell receptor beta chain sequence and its context. Which antigen it targets is not known. The sample holds no much larger clone one base away, and base qualities are not on file. The germline V gene (reference sequence) gives CDR1 as SGHAT and CDR2 as FQDESV. The CDR3 has 16 amino acids, counting the end cysteine and phenylalanine. Only CDR3 DNA is held: 48 bases, read in frame from base 1. Here V drops 5 bases and J drops 8 bases, and the junction holds 12 bases not matched to any gene. The data derive from a study of blood T cell repertoires in COVID-19 (TCRdb year 2020). Regarding the study in general: Samples from collaborators originated in the United States, Italy and Spain and spanned both the acute and convalescent phases of COVID-19. The prospective study material was composed of cDNA or gDNA derived from T cells, B-cell-depleted T cells, or PBMCs. The dataset comprised deeply sampled blood TCRbeta repertoires from subjects exposed to, actively infected with, or recovered from COVID-19. The repertoires were released in a freely available public database meant as a resource for research on the immune response to SARS-CoV-2. Samples came from the ongoing ImmuneRACE study (first 160 participants) plus 1,254 subjects from 6 global collaborators. Sample metadata almost always included a de-identified subject ID, COVID-19 status, age in years and sex. Where available, HLA class I and class II types were obtained from metadata supplied by the sample provider rather than from assay-based typing. The study at large found these results: The quantity of clinical and demographic metadata differed by source and by participant and was supplied without curation.

TCRbeta CDR3 regions were amplified from genomic DNA using the immunoSEQ Assay, a bias-controlled multiplex PCR. Per the authors' processing: The number of nucleated cells in each sample was estimated from the amplification of reference gene primers within the assay. Sequence reads were collapsed and filtered to measure the absolute abundance of every unique TCRbeta CDR3 rearrangement. For each sample, productive Simpson clonality was calculated by taking the square root of Simpson's diversity index across productive rearrangements. This immuneACCESS table, as held by TCRdb, lists in-frame sequences with V and J called but not all clones. Of the missing ones, under half trace to an unresolved V gene in checked studies; the others have no known cause. V and J calls and clone size are given by that table; D and trimming were obtained from the DNA. The table for this sample lists approximately 310,000 clones; about 90% of them were counted only once. Jointly, the top ten make up around 8% of the sample.

Another Seattle source contributed samples from volunteer blood donors who had recovered from COVID-19. The collaborating institutions used their own protocols to collect whole blood in K2EDTA tubes. For TCRbeta analysis, collaborator samples were shipped as frozen whole blood, as isolated PBMCs, or as DNA extracted from either sample type. The clonotype was recovered from a woman between 45 and 65 years old who had recovered from COVID-19. Sequencing used peripheral blood. This receptor chain uses TRBV11-1 and TRBJ2-4; the central 10 bases match TRBD2. The encoded CDR3 is CASSHRTSGGEDIQYF. The sequenced DNA is TGTGCCAGCAGCCATAGGACTAGCGGAGGGGAGGACATTCAGTACTTC.